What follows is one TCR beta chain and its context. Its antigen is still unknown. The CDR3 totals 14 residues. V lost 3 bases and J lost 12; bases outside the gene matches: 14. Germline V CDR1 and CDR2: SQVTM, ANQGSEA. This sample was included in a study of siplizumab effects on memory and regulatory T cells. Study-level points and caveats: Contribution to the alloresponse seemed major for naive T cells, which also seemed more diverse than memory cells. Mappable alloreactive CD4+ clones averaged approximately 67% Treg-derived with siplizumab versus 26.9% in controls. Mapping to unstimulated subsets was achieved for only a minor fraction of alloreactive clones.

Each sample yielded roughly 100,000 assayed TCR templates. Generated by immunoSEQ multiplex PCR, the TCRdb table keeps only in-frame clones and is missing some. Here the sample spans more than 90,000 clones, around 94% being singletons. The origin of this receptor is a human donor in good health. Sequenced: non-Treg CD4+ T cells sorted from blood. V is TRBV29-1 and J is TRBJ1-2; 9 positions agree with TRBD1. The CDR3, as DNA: TGCAGCGTTGAGGATTTAGGGGCGACAGGGGGAAACACCTTC. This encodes CSVEDLGATGGNTF.